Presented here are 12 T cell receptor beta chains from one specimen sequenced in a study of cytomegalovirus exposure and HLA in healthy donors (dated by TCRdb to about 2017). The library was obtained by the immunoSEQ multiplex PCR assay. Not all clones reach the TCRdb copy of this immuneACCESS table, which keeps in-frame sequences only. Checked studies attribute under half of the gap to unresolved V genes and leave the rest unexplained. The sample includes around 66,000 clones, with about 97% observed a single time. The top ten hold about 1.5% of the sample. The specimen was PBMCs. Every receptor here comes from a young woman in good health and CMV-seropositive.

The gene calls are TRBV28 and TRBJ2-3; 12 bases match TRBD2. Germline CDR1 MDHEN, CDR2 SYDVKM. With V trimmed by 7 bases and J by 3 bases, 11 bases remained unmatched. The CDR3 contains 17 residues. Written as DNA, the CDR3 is TGTGCCAGCACCCTAACCGCTGGACTAGCGGGGACAGATACGCAGTATTTT. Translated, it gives CASTLTAGLAGTDTQYF.

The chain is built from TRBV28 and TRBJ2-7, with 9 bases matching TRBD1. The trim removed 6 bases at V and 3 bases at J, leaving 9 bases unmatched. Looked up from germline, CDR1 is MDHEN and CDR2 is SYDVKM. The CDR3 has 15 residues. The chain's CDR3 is CASSYNRGRVYEQYF. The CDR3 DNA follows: TGTGCCAGCAGCTATAACAGGGGGCGCGTCTACGAGCAGTACTTC. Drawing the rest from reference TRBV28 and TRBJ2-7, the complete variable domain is DVKVTQSSRYLVKRTGEKVFLECVQDMDHENMFWYRQDPGLGLRLIYFSYDVKMKEKGDIPEGYSVSREKKERFSLILESASTNQTSMYLCASSYNRGRVYEQYFGPGTRLTVT.

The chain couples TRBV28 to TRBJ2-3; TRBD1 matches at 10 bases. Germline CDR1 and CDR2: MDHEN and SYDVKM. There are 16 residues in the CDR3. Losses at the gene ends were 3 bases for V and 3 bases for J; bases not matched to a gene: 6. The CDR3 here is CASSFDRTGGTDTQYF. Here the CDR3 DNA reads TGTGCCAGCAGTTTCGATCGGACAGGGGGGACAGATACGCAGTATTTT.

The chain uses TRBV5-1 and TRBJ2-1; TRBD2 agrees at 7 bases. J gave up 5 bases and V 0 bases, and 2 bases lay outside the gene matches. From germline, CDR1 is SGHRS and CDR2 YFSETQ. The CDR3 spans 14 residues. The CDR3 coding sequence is TGCGCCAGCAGCTTGGCCGGGGGGAACAATGAGCAGTTCTTC. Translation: CASSLAGGNNEQFF.

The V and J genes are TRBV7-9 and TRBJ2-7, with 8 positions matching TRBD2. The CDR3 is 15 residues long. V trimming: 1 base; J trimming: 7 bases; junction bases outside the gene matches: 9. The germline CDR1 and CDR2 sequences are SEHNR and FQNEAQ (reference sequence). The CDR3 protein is CASSLETGGPGEQYF. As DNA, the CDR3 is TGTGCCAGCAGCTTAGAAACGGGAGGGCCGGGGGAGCAGTACTTC.

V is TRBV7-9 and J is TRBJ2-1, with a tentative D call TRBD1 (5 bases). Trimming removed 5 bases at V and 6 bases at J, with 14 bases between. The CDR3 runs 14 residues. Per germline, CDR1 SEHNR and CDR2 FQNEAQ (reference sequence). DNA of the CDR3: TGTGCCAGCAGCAACCAGATCCAGGGCAATGAGCAGTTCTTC. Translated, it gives CASSNQIQGNEQFF.

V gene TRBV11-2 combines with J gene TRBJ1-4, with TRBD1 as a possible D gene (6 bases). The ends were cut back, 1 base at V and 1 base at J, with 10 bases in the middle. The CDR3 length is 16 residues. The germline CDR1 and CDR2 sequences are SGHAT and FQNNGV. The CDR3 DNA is TGTGCCAGCAGCTTAGGGGGACACGTAACTAATGAAAAACTGTTTTTT. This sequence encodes CASSLGGHVTNEKLFF.

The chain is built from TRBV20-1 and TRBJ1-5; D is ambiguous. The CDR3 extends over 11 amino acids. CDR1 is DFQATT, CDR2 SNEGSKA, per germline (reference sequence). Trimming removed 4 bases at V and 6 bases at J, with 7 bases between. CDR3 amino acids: CSANSGQPQHF. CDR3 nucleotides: TGCAGTGCTAATTCCGGTCAGCCCCAGCATTTT.

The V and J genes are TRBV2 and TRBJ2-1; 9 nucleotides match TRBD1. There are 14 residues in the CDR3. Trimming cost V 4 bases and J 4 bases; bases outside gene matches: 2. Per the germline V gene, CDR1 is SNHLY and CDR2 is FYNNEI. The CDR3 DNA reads TGTGCCAGCAGTGCGGGACAGGGTTACAATGAGCAGTTCTTC. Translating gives CASSAGQGYNEQFF.

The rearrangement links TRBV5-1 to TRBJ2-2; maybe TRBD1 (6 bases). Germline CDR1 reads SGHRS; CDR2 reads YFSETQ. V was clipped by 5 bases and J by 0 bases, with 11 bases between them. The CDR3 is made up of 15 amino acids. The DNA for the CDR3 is TGCGCCAGCAGTGGACAGATAACGAACACCGGGGAGCTGTTTTTT. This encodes CASSGQITNTGELFF.

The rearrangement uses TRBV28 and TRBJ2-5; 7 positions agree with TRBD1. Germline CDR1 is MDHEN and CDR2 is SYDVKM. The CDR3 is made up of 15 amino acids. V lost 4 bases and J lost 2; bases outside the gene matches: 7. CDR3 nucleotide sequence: TGTGCCAGCAGTTCCTCCTGGGGACAGCAAGAGACCCAGTACTTC. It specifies CASSSSWGQQETQYF. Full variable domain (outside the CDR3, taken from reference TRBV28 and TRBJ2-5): DVKVTQSSRYLVKRTGEKVFLECVQDMDHENMFWYRQDPGLGLRLIYFSYDVKMKEKGDIPEGYSVSREKKERFSLILESASTNQTSMYLCASSSSWGQQETQYFGPGTRLLVL.

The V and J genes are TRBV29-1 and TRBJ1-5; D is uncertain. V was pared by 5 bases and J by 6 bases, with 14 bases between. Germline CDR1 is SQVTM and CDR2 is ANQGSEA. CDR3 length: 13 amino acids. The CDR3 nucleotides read TGCAGCGTTTCGCCCCGGGGAGGTCAGCCCCAGCATTTT. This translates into CSVSPRGGQPQHF.